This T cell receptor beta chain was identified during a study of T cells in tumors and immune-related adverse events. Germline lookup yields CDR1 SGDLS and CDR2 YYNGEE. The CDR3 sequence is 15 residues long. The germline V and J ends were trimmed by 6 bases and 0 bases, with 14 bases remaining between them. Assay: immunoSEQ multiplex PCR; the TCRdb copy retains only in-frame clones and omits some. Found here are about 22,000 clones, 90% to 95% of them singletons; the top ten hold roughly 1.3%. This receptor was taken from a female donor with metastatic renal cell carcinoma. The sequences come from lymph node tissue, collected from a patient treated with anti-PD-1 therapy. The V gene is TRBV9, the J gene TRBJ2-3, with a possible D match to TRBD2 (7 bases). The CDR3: CASNGGTTSTDTQYF. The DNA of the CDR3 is TGTGCCAGCAACGGGGGGACAACTAGCACAGATACGCAGTATTTT.